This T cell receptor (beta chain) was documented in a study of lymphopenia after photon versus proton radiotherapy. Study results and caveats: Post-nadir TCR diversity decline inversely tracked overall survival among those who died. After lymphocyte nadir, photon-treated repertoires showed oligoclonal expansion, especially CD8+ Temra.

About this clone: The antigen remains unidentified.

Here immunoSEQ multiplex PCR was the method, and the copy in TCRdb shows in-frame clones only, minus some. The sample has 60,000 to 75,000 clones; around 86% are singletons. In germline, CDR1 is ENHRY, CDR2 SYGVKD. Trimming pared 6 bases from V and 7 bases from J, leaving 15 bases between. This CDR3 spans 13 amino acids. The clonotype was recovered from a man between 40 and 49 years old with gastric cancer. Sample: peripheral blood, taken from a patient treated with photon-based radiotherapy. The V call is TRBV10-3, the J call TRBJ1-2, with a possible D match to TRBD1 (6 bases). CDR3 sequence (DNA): TGTGCCATCAGATCCCGACAGGAGAGTGGCTACACCTTC. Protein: CAIRSRQESGYTF.